This T cell receptor beta chain was found in a study of blood T cell repertoires in COVID-19. Adults between roughly 18 and 89 years of age took part from fewer than 30 US areas. The CDR3 runs 11 residues. Germline CDR1 is SGHVS and CDR2 is FNYEAQ. Trimming shortened V by 5 bases and J by 6 bases, and 5 bases separated the two germline ends. Profiled with immunoSEQ multiplex PCR; TCRdb holds only in-frame clones, not every one. Here the sample spans about 280,000 clones, approximately 90% being singletons. Sample: PBMCs or T cells enriched from blood (not recorded which). The V gene is TRBV7-6, the J gene TRBJ1-3; D call uncertain. The TCR sequence derives from a woman aged 60-75 years in a cohort exposed to, infected with or recovered from COVID-19 (not recorded which). The CDR3 sequence: CASSSENTIYF. CDR3 DNA sequence: TGTGCCAGCAGCAGCGAAAACACCATATATTTT.